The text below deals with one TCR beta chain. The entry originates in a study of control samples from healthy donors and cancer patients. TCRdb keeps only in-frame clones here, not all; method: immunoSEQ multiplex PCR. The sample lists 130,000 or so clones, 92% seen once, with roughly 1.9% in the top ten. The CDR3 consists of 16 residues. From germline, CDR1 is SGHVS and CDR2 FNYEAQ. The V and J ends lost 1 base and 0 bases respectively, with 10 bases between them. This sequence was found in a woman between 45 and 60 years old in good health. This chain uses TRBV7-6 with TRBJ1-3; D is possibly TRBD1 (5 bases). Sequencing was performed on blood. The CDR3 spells CASSLDLRDSGNTIYF. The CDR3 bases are TGTGCCAGCAGCTTAGACCTCAGGGACTCTGGAAACACCATATATTTT.